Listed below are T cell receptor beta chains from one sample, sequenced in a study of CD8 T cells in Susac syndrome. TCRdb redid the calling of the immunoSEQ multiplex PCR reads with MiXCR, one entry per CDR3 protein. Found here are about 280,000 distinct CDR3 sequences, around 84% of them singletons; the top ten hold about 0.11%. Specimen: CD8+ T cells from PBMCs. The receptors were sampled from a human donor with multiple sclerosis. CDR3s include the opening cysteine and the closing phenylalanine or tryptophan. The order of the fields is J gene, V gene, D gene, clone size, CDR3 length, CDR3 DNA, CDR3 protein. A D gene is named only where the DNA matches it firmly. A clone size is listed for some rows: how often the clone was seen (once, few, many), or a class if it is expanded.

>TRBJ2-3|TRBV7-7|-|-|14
TGTGCTAGCAGACTCGGACTATCTTTGGATACGCAGTATTTT
CASRLGLSLDTQYF
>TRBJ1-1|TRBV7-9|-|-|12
TGTGCCGGGGTTCGCAGGGGCACTGAAGCTTTCTTT
CAGVRRGTEAFF
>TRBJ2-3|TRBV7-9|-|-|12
TGTGCCAGCAGCCGAACCCTTGATACGCAGTATTTT
CASSRTLDTQYF
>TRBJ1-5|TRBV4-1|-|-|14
TGCGCCAGCAGCCAGGGACTGTCGAATCAGCCCCAGCATTTT
CASSQGLSNQPQHF
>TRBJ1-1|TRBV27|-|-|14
TGTGCCAGCAGTTTGTTACAGTCGAACACTGAAGCTTTCTTT
CASSLLQSNTEAFF
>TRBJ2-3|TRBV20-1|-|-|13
TGCAGTGCTAGACGGCTCAGCACAGATACGCAGTATTTT
CSARRLSTDTQYF
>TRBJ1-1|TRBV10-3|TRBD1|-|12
TGTGCCATCAGTGAACAGGGGTTTGAAGCTTTCTTT
CAISEQGFEAFF
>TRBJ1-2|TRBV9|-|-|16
TGTGCCAGCAGCGCTTCGCCCATGGGGGCGTACTATGGCTACACCTTC
CASSASPMGAYYGYTF
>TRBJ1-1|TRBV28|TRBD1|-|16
TGTGCCAGCATCTCATGGGGGGAGGGGGCAGGGACTGAAGCTTTCTTT
CASISWGEGAGTEAFF
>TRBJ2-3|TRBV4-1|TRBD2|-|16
TGCGCCAGCAGCCAACAAATAGCGGGATACACAGATACGCAGTATTTT
CASSQQIAGYTDTQYF
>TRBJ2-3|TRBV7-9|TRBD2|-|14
TGTGCCAGCACCTTCAGCGGGAGAGCAGATACGCAGTATTTT
CASTFSGRADTQYF
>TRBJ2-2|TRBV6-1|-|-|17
TGTGCCAGCAGTGAACGGATAAAGGGGCTGAACACCGGGGAGCTGTTTTTT
CASSERIKGLNTGELFF
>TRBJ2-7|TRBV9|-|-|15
TGTGCCAGCAGCGAGGGTTGGGGCTCGGCCTACGAGCAGTACTTC
CASSEGWGSAYEQYF
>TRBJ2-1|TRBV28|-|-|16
TGTGCCAGCAGTTTAATGGCTAGCAGAATGTGGAATGAGCAGTTCTTC
CASSLMASRMWNEQFF
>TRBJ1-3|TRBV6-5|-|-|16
TGTGCCAGCAGTTATGGAGGGCTTCGGGGGGGAAACACCATATATTTT
CASSYGGLRGGNTIYF
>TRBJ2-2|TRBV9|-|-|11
TGTGCCAGCGGCCAAATCGGGGAGCTGTTTTTT
CASGQIGELFF
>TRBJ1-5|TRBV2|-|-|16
TGTGCCAGCAGTTACCCGGACCCAAGCGGCAATCAGCCCCAGCATTTT
CASSYPDPSGNQPQHF
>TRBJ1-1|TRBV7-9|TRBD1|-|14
TGTGCCAGCAGCGACAGGGTGACGAACACTGAAGCTTTCTTT
CASSDRVTNTEAFF
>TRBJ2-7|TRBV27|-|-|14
TGTGCCAGCAGTCTAATACCAAGCTCCTACGAGCAGTACTTC
CASSLIPSSYEQYF
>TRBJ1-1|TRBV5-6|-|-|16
TGTGCCAGCAGCCCTGGGACGGTGGCAATTCCAAATGAAGCTTTCTTT
CASSPGTVAIPNEAFF
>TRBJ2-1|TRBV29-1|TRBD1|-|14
TGCAGCGTTGATGGAGGACAGGGCTACAATGAGCAGTTCTTC
CSVDGGQGYNEQFF
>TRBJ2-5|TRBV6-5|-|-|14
TGTGCCAGCAGTCACCCCCAGGGTGGAGAGACCCAGTACTTC
CASSHPQGGETQYF
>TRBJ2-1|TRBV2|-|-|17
TGTGCCAGCAACACTCCGTTGGGGTCCAGCTCCTACAATGAGCAGTTCTTC
CASNTPLGSSSYNEQFF
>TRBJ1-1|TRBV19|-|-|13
TGTGCCAGTAGTTTAGGTAGGGGCACTGAAGCTTTCTTT
CASSLGRGTEAFF
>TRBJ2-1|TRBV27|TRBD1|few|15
TGTGCCAGCAGTCCCGGGACAGGGGTGTACAATGAGCAGTTCTTC
CASSPGTGVYNEQFF
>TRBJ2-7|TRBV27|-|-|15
TGTGCCAGCAGTTTGGGGCCGGGGAGTAGCCACGAGCAGTACTTC
CASSLGPGSSHEQYF
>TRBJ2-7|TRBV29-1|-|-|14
TGCAGCGTTCGACAGGAATTAACTTCCTACGAGCAGTACTTC
CSVRQELTSYEQYF
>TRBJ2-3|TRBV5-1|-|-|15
TGCGCCAGCAGCTTGGTTTGGAGAAACACAGATACGCAGTATTTT
CASSLVWRNTDTQYF
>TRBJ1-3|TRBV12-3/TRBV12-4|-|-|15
TGTGCCAGCACCTCTGGCGGACGCTCTGGAAACACCATATATTTT
CASTSGGRSGNTIYF
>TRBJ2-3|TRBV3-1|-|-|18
TGTGCCAGCAGCCAAACTCGAGACAGCGGAAAAAGCACAGATACGCAGTATTTT
CASSQTRDSGKSTDTQYF
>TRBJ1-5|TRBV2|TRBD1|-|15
TGTGCCAGCAGTGAAGGGCAGGGGGCTCTTCAGCCCCAGCATTTT
CASSEGQGALQPQHF
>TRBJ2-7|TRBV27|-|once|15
TGTGCCAGCAGTAATTCGCGGCACAGTCCCTACGAGCAGTACTTC
CASSNSRHSPYEQYF
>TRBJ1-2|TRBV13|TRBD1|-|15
TGTGCCAGCAGCTTAGTGGGGACAGAGGGCTATGGCTACACCTTC
CASSLVGTEGYGYTF
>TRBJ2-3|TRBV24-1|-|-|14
TGTGCCACCAGTGATACAGGTTCCACAGATACGCAGTATTTT
CATSDTGSTDTQYF
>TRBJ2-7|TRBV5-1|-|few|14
TGCGCCAGCAGCTCTGAGGAAGCACGCTACGAGCAGTACTTC
CASSSEEARYEQYF
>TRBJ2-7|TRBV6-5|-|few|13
TGTGCCAGCAATCCGACAAACGCCTACGAGCAGTACTTC
CASNPTNAYEQYF
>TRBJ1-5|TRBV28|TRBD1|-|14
TGTGCCAGCAGTTTAGACAGGGTCAATCAGCCCCAGCATTTT
CASSLDRVNQPQHF
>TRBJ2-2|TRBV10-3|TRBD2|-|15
TGTGCCATCAGTGAGATCGGGAGGAGTTCCGGGGAGCTGTTTTTT
CAISEIGRSSGELFF
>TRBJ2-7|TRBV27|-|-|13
TGTGCCAGCAGTTTATCGAGGAGCGACGAGCAGTACTTC
CASSLSRSDEQYF
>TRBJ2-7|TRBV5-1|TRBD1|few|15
TGCGCCAGCAGCTGGACCAGGGGGCGGCAAAAAGAGCAGTACTTC
CASSWTRGRQKEQYF
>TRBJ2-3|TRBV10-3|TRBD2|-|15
TGTGCCATCTCCCTAGCTAGCGGCACCACAGATACGCAGTATTTT
CAISLASGTTDTQYF
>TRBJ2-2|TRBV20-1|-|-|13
TGCAGTGCTAGAGGACTGAACACCGGGGAGCTGTTTTTT
CSARGLNTGELFF
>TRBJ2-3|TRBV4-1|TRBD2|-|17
TGCGCCAGCAGCCAAGATGGGCAAGCGGGAGAGGGAGATACGCAGTATTTT
CASSQDGQAGEGDTQYF
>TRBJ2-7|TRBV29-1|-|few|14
TGCAGCGTTGAAGAACCCGGGAGCTCCTACGAGCAGTACTTC
CSVEEPGSSYEQYF